The clone carrying this T cell receptor beta chain was observed at least ten times. Its antigen remains unknown. Amplification of TCR beta CDR3 regions used RNA transcripts. HTBI primers were employed in first-round RT-PCR, then a second-round multiplex PCR followed. TCRdb redid the calling of the multiplex PCR reads with MiXCR, one entry per CDR3 protein. The table has about 370,000 distinct CDR3 sequences, approximately 20% seen once. The record originates from a study of Graves' ophthalmopathy and Graves' hyperthyroidism. Study-wide background: At initial diagnosis, peripheral blood was obtained, and this preceded any treatment.

Ophthalmopathy-affected donors exhibited moderate-to-severe activity, CAS ≥3, NOSPECS ≥4, and duration under 3 months. Findings and limits, study-wide: The model reached 70% to 71% sensitivity and about 72% specificity for predicting ophthalmopathy progression. Blood also held most thyroid clonotypes expanded above 0.001 frequency.

Germline-derived CDR1 and CDR2 are MNHEY and SVGEGT. The CDR3 is made up of 13 amino acids. The V end lost 5 bases, the J end lost 3 bases, and 11 bases lay between the germline ends. This clonotype was obtained from a young woman with Graves' ophthalmopathy. Sequencing was carried out using peripheral blood. V and J are TRBV6-2 or TRBV6-3 and TRBJ2-7; D is unresolved. The CDR3 here is CASSRSGRYEQYF. CDR3 DNA: TGTGCCAGCAGTCGATCAGGACGCTACGAGCAGTACTTC.